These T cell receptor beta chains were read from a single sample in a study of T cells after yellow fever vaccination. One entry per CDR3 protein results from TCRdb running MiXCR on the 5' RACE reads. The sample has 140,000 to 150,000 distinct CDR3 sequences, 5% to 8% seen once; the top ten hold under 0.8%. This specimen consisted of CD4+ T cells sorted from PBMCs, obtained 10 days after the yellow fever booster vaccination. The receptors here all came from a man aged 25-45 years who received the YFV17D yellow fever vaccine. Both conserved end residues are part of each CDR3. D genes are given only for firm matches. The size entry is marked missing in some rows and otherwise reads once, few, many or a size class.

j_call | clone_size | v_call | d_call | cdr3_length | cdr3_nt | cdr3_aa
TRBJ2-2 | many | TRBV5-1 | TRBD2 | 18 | TGCGCCAGCAGCTACCCCGGACTAGCGGGAGATAACACCGGGGAGCTGTTTTTT | CASSYPGLAGDNTGELFF
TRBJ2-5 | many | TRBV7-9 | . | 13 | TGTGCCAGCAGCCCAGGGTTTGGGGAGACCCAGTACTTC | CASSPGFGETQYF
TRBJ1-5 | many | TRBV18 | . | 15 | TGTGCCAGCTCACCATGGGGGGCGCAGGATCAGCCCCAGCATTTT | CASSPWGAQDQPQHF
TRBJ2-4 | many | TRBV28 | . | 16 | TGTGCCAGCAGTTTTAGGGGTCAGATAGCCAAAAACATTCAGTACTTC | CASSFRGQIAKNIQYF
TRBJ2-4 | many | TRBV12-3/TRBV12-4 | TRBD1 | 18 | TGTGCCAGCAGTTTAGACGGACAGGGGTTTCTAGCCAAAAACATTCAGTACTTC | CASSLDGQGFLAKNIQYF
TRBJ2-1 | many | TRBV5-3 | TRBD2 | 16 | TGTGCCAGAAGCTTGGCCCCCTACGGGAGGGGAAATGAGCAGTTCTTC | CARSLAPYGRGNEQFF
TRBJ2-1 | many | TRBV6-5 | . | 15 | TGTGCCAGCAGTTACTTGCGAGGGGGTAGGCAGGAGCAGTTCTTC | CASSYLRGGRQEQFF
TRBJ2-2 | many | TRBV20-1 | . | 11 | TGCAGTGCTAGAGAGGGCGGGGAGCTGTTTTTT | CSAREGGELFF
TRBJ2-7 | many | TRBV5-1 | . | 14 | TGCGCCAGCAGCGCCAGACTAGGACTCTACGAGCAGTACTTC | CASSARLGLYEQYF
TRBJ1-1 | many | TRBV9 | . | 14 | TGTGCCAGCAGCCTTAGGCCTACAAACACTGAAGCTTTCTTT | CASSLRPTNTEAFF
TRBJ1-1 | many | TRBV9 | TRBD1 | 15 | TGTGCCAGCAGGAAACAGGGGGCAGGGAACACTGAAGCTTTCTTT | CASRKQGAGNTEAFF
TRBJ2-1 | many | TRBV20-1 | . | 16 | TGCAGTGCTAGAGACAACTCCGCACGCTCCTACAATGAGCAGTTCTTC | CSARDNSARSYNEQFF
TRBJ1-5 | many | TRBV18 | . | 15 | TGTGCCAGCTCTGAAGGGAGTGGGGGGAGTCAGCCCCAGCATTTT | CASSEGSGGSQPQHF
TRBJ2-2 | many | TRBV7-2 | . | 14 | TGTGCCAGCAGCTTAGAGGTCCGCACCGGGGAGCTGTTTTTT | CASSLEVRTGELFF
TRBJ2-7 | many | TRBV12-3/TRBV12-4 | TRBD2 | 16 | TGTGCCAGCAGTTTAGCGCTACTCTCTAGCGGCTACGAGCAGTACTTC | CASSLALLSSGYEQYF
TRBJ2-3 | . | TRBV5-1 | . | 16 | TGCGCCAGCAGCCCGAGCAGGGGCGCAGGTCGAGATACGCAGTATTTT | CASSPSRGAGRDTQYF
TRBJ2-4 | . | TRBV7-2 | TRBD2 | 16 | TGTGCCAGCAGCTTAGGATGGGCGGGAGTGGAAAACATTCAGTACTTC | CASSLGWAGVENIQYF
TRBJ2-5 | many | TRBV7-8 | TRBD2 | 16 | TGTGCCAGCAGCTTAGTAGCGGGAGGGTTCCGAGAGACCCAGTACTTC | CASSLVAGGFRETQYF
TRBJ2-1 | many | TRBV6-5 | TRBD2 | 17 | TGTGCCAGCAGTCCAGGAACCGGGACTAGACCTTACAATGAGCAGTTCTTC | CASSPGTGTRPYNEQFF
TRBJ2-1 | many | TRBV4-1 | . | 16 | TGCGCCAGCAGCCCCGGGGGAAGGGGCTCCTACAATGAGCAGTTCTTC | CASSPGGRGSYNEQFF
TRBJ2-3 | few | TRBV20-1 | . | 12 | TGCAGTGCTAGTGAGGGTGCAGATACGCAGTATTTT | CSASEGADTQYF
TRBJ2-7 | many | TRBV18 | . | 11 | TGTGCCAGCTCACCCGCCGTCGAGCAGTACTTC | CASSPAVEQYF
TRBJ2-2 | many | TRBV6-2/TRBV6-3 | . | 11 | TGTGCCAGCAGTGACACCGGGGAGCTGTTTTTT | CASSDTGELFF
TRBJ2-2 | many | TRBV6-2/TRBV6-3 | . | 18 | TGTGCCAGCAGTCCCCTCCACCCCTCAGGGCCCAACACCGGGGAGCTGTTTTTT | CASSPLHPSGPNTGELFF
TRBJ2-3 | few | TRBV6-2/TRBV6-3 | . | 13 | TGTGCCAGCAGTACTCTAGCCCGGCATACGCAGTATTTT | CASSTLARHTQYF
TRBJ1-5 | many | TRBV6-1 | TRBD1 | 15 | TGTGCCAGCAGCCGTCGACAGGGCAATAATCAGCCCCAGCATTTT | CASSRRQGNNQPQHF
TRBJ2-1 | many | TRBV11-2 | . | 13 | TGTGCCAGCAGCTTAGGGATTTACAATGAGCAGTTCTTC | CASSLGIYNEQFF
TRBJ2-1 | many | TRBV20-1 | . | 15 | TGCAGTGCAGTCGACGGGGGTCGCGGGCTGAATGAGCAGTTCTTC | CSAVDGGRGLNEQFF
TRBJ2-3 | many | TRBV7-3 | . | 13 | TGTGCCAGCAGCTCAGATAACACAGATACGCAGTATTTT | CASSSDNTDTQYF
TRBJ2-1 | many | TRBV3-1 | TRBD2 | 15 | TGTGCCAGCAGCCAAGAACTAGCGGTCGGCAATGAGCAGTTCTTC | CASSQELAVGNEQFF
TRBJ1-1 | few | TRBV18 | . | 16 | TGTGCCAGCTCAGGGGAGGGTGCGGGGGCCCTCATTGAAGCTTTCTTT | CASSGEGAGALIEAFF
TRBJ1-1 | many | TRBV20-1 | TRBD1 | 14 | TGCAGTGCTAGTCTCCGACAGGGGGCCACTGAAGCTTTCTTT | CSASLRQGATEAFF
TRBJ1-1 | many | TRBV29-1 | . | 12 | TGCAGCGTCGCCACCTCTAATTGGGAAGCTTTCTTT | CSVATSNWEAFF
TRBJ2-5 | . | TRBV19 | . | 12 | TGTGCCAGTAGTATAGCCCCAGGGACCCAGTACTTC | CASSIAPGTQYF
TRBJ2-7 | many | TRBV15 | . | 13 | TGTGCCACCAGCAGGGACCAGGGATCGTGGCAGTACTTC | CATSRDQGSWQYF
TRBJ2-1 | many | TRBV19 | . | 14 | TGTGCCAGTAGTTTACAGCCTCCCTACAATGAGCAGTTCTTC | CASSLQPPYNEQFF
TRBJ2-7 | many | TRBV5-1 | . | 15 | TGCGCCAGCAGCCTAACGTGGGTGGGGTCCTACGAGCAGTACTTC | CASSLTWVGSYEQYF
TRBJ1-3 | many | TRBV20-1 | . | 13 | TGCAGTGCTCCGGGAGGCTCTGGAAACACCATATATTTT | CSAPGGSGNTIYF
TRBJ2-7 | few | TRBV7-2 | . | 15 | TGTGCCAGCAGCTTTTGGGCGGGGAACTCCTACGAGCAGTACTTC | CASSFWAGNSYEQYF
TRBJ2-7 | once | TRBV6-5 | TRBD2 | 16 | TGTGCCAGCACCCCTGGGCACAGCGGGATTCCTCTCGAGCAGTACTTC | CASTPGHSGIPLEQYF
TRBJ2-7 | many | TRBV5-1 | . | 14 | TGCGCCAGCAGCTTCGGGATGCCCTACTACGAGCAGTACTTC | CASSFGMPYYEQYF
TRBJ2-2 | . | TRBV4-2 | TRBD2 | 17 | TGTGCCAGCAGCCAAGGCGGTCTAGCGGGAATCACCGGGGAGCTGTTTTTT | CASSQGGLAGITGELFF
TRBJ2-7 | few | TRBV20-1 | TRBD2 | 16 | TGCAGTGCTGAGACTAGCGGGAGATGGGGCTCCTACGAGCAGTACTTC | CSAETSGRWGSYEQYF
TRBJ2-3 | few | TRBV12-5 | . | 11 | TGTGCTAGTGGTTTGGTACAGACGCAGTATTTT | CASGLVQTQYF
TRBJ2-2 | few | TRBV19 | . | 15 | TGTGCCAGTAGTACGGGTCTAGCAGCAACCCGGGAGCTGTTTTTT | CASSTGLAATRELFF
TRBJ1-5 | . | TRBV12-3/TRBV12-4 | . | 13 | TGTGCCAGCAGTTGCAGGGAACTCGGGGCCCAGCATTTT | CASSCRELGAQHF
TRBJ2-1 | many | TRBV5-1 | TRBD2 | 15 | TGCGCCAGCAGCTTGGTGACTAGCCCCTACAATGAGCAGTTCTTC | CASSLVTSPYNEQFF
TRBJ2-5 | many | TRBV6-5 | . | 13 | TGTGCCAGCAGTTCGCCGACGGGGAAGTCCCAGTACTTC | CASSSPTGKSQYF
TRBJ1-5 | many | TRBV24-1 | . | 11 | TGTGCCACCGCGAGGGAACAGCCCCAGCATTTT | CATAREQPQHF
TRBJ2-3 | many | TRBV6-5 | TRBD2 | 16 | TGTGCCAGCAGTTACGGGCGGGAGAGGCGTACAGATACGCAGTATTTT | CASSYGRERRTDTQYF
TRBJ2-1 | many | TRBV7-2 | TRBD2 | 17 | TGTGCCAGCAGCCGCCCCCACCTTGCGGGAGGGAGCAATGAGCAGTTCTTC | CASSRPHLAGGSNEQFF
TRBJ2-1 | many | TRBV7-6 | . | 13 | TGTGCCAGCAGCTCTGACACGTACAATGAGCAGTTCTTC | CASSSDTYNEQFF
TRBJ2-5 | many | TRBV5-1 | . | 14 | TGCGCCAGCAGCCTGCAGGGGATGATAGAGACCCAGTACTTC | CASSLQGMIETQYF
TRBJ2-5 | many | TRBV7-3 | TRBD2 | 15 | TGTGCCAGCAGCCAAGGGGGACTAGCCCAAGAGACCCAGTACTTC | CASSQGGLAQETQYF